Shown below are 10 T cell receptor beta chains from a single sample sequenced in a study of beta chain features in type 1 diabetes. Overall study findings and caveats: Patients with Type 1 diabetes showed moderately but significantly shorter TCRB CDR3s in all four CD4+ subsets.

What was sequenced were expressed TCRB transcripts, since all of the isolated RNA had been reverse transcribed. Using immunoSEQ multiplex PCR, the repertoire was profiled, and TCRdb retains in-frame clones only, with some absent. Here the sample spans hundreds of thousands of clones, around 15% being singletons. No antigen has been identified for these receptors. Sequenced material: naive CD4+ T cells from blood. These receptors all stem from a young man with type 1 diabetes.

The CDR3 here is CASSRTSGGADTQYF. The CDR3 DNA sequence: TGTGCCAGCAGCCGGACTAGCGGGGGAGCAGATACGCAGTATTTT. The rearrangement uses TRBV4-2 and TRBJ2-3, with 13 bases identical to TRBD2. This CDR3 comprises 15 residues. The V gene end was trimmed by 4 bases and the J gene end by 4 bases; junction bases not matched to a gene: 2. Germline-derived CDR1 and CDR2 are LGHNA and YNFKEQ.

This clone was observed a handful of times. The rearrangement joins TRBV7-2 to TRBJ2-3, with D uncertain. Trimming shortened V by 4 bases and J by 4 bases, and 12 bases separated the two germline ends. Per the germline V gene, CDR1 is SGHTA and CDR2 is FQGNSA. The CDR3 consists of 14 residues. The CDR3 coding sequence is TGTGCCAGCAGCTCAACCTCGCGGTCAGATACGCAGTATTTT. Protein sequence: CASSSTSRSDTQYF.

This clone has a handful of counts. The chain combines TRBV6-5 with TRBJ2-7; perhaps TRBD2 as D (5 bases). The V gene's germline CDR1 is MNHEY and CDR2 SVGAGI. V lost 10 bases, J lost 3 bases, and 13 bases lay in between. The CDR3 runs 12 residues. CDR3 nucleotides: TGTGCCACCTCAGCTGGGAGCTACGAGCAGTACTTC. It encodes CATSAGSYEQYF.

In this sample, this clone turned up a few times. Additional DNA sequences in this sample encode the identical CDR3. The rearrangement uses TRBV5-1 and TRBJ2-5; D is possibly TRBD2 (6 bases). The length of the CDR3 is 12 residues. Trimming removed 4 bases at V and 4 bases at J, with 8 bases between. Germline CDR1 is SGHRS and CDR2 is YFSETQ. The CDR3 spells CASSLEGETQYF. DNA for the CDR3: TGCGCCAGCAGCCTGGAGGGAGAGACCCAGTACTTC.

Turning to this clone: The sample contains more than one DNA sequence encoding this CDR3. The chain uses TRBV9 and TRBJ2-3; no firm D call. The CDR3 runs 14 residues. The germline gives CDR1 SGDLS, CDR2 YYNGEE. The germline V and J ends were trimmed by 2 bases and 0 bases, with 7 bases remaining between them. CDR3 nucleotide sequence: TGTGCCAGCAGCGTTACTCCAAGCACAGATACGCAGTATTTT. This gives the protein CASSVTPSTDTQYF.

J is TRBJ1-3 and V is TRBV15; D ambiguous. The V gene lost 1 base and the J gene lost 2 bases, with 9 bases spanning the gap. This CDR3 region has 15 residues. Germline assignment: CDR1 LNHNV and CDR2 YYDKDF (reference sequence). The CDR3 spells CATSRGADTGNTIYF. In DNA form, the CDR3 reads TGTGCCACCAGCAGAGGTGCAGATACTGGAAACACCATATATTTT.

This clone was counted only a few times. The junction shows a germline mismatch at one end, possibly a read error. This chain joins TRBV7-2 and TRBJ1-1; no firm D call. Germline CDR1 and CDR2: SGHTA and FQGNSA. This CDR3 is built from 11 residues. CDR3 protein: CASSSPTVAFF. CDR3 DNA sequence: TGTGCCAGCAGCTCGCCCACTGTAGCTTTCTTT.

This clone was found a few times. The V gene is TRBV15, the J gene TRBJ1-5; the D gene is possibly TRBD1 (6 bases). Trimming stripped 3 bases from V and 7 bases from J, with 16 bases between. The CDR3 consists of 15 residues. Looked up from germline, CDR1 is LNHNV and CDR2 is YYDKDF (reference sequence). The CDR3 here is CATSSQTGKWQPQHF. Written as DNA, the CDR3 is TGTGCCACCAGCAGTCAAACAGGGAAATGGCAGCCCCAGCATTTT.

This clone was counted a few times. The chain uses TRBV18 and TRBJ2-5, with a tentative D call TRBD1 (5 bases). The V end was cut by 4 bases, the J end by 2 bases, with 8 bases between. The CDR3 has 13 amino acids. Germline V CDR1 and CDR2: KGHSH, LQKENI. The CDR3: CASSLDRQETQYF. The CDR3 region has the DNA TGTGCCAGCTCACTAGACAGACAAGAGACCCAGTACTTC.

The chain links TRBV5-4 to TRBJ1-1; tentatively, D is TRBD1 (6 bases). Trimming removed 4 bases at V and 3 bases at J, with 10 bases between. The CDR3 totals 13 residues. Germline values: CDR1 SGHNT, CDR2 YYREEE (reference sequence). CDR3 amino acids: CASSMDRYTEAFF. In DNA, the CDR3 is TGTGCCAGCAGCATGGACAGATACACTGAAGCTTTCTTT.